The entry below gives a single T cell receptor (beta chain) sequence along with its context. Its cognate antigen has yet to be identified. Base-call qualities are not available, and no considerably larger clone is one nucleotide away. Sequences MNHNS (CDR1) and SASEGT (CDR2) are obtained from the germline V gene. The germline V end is reduced by 4 bases and the J end by 1 base; junction bases left unmatched: 8. Measured from the cysteine to the phenylalanine, the CDR3 is 17 residues long. Only the CDR3 DNA stays, 51 bases, in frame from base 1. The sample originates from a study of control samples from healthy donors and cancer patients (dated by TCRdb to the early 2020s). Library generation was performed with the immunoSEQ multiplex PCR assay. What TCRdb holds here is the immuneACCESS table cut down to in-frame rearrangements. Part of the clones is not present; checked against another copy, under half of the missing clones reflect an unresolved V gene, and the others are unexplained. The sample profile shows 90,000 to 100,000 clones; 79% of them were found once. The ten largest clones take up about 10% of the sample.

The source material was blood. The rearrangement joined TRBV6-1 to TRBJ2-1, with 9 bases aligning to TRBD1. The origin of this receptor is a woman in her thirties in good health. The CDR3 region reads CASSAKGDRVSYNEQFF. The bases are TGTGCCAGCAGTGCGAAGGGGGACAGGGTTTCCTACAATGAGCAGTTCTTC.